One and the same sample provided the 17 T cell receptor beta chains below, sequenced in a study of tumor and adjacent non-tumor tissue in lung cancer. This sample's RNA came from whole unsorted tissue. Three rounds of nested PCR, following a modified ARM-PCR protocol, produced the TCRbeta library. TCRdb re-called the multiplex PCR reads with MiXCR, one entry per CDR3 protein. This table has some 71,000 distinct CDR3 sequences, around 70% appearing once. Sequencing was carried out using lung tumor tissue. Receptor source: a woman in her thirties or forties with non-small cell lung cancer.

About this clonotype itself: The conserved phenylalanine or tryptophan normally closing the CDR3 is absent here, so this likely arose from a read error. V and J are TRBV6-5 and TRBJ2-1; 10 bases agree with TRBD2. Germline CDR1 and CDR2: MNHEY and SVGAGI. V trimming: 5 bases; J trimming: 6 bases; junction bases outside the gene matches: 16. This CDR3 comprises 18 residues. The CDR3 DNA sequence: TGTGCCAGCAGTCCGCGAGCTTTTAGCGGGGGGAACGGCAATGAGCAGTTCCTC. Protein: CASSPRAFSGGNGNEQFL.

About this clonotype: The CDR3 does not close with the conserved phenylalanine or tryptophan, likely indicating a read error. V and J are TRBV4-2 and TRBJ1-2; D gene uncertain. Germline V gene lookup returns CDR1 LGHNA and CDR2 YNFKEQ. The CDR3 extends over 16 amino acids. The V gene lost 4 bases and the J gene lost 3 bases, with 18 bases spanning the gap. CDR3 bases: TGTGCCAGCAGCCCCTCACACGGCGGAGTGGACTATGGCTACACCATC. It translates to CASSPSHGGVDYGYTI.

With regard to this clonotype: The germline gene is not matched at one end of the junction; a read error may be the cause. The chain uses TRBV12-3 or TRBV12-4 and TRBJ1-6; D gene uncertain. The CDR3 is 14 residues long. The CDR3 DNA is TGTGCCAACAGTTTGAGCTCCTATAATTTACCCCTCCACTTT. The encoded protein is CANSLSSYNLPLHF.

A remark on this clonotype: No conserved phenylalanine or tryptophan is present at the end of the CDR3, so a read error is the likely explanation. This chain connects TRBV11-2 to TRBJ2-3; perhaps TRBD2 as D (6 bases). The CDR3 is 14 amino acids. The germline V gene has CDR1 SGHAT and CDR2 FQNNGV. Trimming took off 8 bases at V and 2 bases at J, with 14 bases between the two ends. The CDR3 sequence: CASDASAVTDTQYL. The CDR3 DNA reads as TGTGCCAGCGACGCTAGCGCTGTCACAGATACGCAGTATTTA.

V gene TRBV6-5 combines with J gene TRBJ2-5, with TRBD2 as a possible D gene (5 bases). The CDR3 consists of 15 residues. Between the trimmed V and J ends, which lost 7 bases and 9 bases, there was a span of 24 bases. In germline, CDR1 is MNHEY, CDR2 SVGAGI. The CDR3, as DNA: TGTGCCAGCAAAAAAAGGGAGACTCGCGAGGAGGCCCAGTACTTC. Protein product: CASKKRETREEAQYF.

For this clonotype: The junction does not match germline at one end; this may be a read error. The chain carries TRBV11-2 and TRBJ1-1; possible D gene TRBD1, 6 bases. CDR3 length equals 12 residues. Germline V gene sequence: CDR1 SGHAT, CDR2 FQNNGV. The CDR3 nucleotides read TGTACCAGCATCTTAGAGGGGACACTGACTTTCTTT. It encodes CTSILEGTLTFF.

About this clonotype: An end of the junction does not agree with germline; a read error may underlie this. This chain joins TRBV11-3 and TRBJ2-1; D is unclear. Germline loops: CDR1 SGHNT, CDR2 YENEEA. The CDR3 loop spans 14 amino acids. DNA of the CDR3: TGCGCCAGCACCTTCGATTTCATGGGCAATGAGCAGTTCTTC. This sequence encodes CASTFDFMGNEQFF.

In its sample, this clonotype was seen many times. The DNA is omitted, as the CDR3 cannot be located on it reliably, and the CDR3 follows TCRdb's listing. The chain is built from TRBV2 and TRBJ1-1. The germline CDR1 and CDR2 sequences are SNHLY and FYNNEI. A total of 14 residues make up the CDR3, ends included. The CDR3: CASSVGRGNTEASF.

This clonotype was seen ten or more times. The CDR3 DNA is TGTGCCAGCAGCTACACGGGGCGGGGGGCACTTAGCAAAAACATTCAGTACTTC. Amino acids: CASSYTGRGALSKNIQYF. The chain couples TRBV28 to TRBJ2-4; TRBD2 agrees at 8 bases. This CDR3 spans 18 amino acids. Trimming took 6 bases from V and 3 from J; bases not matched to a gene: 16. The germline CDR1 and CDR2 sequences are MDHEN and SYDVKM.

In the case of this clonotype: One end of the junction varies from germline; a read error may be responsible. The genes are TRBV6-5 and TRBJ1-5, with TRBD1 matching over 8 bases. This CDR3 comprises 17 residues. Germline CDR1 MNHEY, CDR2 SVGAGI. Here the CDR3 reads CASRRTAGGESNQPHHF. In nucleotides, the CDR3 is TGTGCCAGCAGACGCACTGCAGGGGGCGAGAGCAATCAGCCCCACCATTTT.

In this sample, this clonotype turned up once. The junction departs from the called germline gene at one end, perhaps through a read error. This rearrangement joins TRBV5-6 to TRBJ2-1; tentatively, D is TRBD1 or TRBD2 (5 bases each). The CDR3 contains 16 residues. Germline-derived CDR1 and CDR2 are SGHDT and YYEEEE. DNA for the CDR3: TGTGCCAGCAAATATCGCCCCAGTGGGGGATTAGATGATCAGTTCTTT. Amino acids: CASKYRPSGGLDDQFF.

DNA for the CDR3: TGTGCCAGCAGTTACCCCCGGGGGGGGCTAGAGAGTGAGCAGTTCTTC. Its protein product is CASSYPRGGLESEQFF. V and J are TRBV6-6 and TRBJ2-1; TRBD2 aligns across 8 bases. The CDR3 is 16 amino acids. Trimming cost V 2 bases and J 9 bases; bases outside gene matches: 12. The germline V gene has CDR1 MNHNY and CDR2 SVGAGI (reference sequence).

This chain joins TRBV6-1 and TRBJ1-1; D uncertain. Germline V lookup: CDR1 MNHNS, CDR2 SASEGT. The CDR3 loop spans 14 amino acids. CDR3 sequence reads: CVSNEGSWQDEAFF. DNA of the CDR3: TGTGTCAGTAATGAAGGATCCTGGCAAGATGAAGCTTTCTTT.

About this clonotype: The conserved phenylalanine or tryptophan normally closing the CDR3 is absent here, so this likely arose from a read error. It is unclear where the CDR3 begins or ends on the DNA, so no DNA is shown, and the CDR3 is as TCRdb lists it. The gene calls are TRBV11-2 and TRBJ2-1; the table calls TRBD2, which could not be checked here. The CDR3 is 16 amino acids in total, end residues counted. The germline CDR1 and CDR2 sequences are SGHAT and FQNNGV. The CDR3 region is CVSSLGPLAGRNEEFI.

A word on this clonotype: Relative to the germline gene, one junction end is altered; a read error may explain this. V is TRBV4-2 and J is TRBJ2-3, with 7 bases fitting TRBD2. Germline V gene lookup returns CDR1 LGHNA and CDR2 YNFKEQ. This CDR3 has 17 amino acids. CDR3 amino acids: CASSQDNQRDHTDTQYF. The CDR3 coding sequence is TGTGCCAGTAGCCAAGATAATCAGCGGGATCACACAGATACGCAGTATTTT.

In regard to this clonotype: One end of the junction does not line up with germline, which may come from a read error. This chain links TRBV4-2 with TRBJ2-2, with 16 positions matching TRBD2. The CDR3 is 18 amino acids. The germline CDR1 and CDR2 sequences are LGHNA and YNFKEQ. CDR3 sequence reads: CASSHPGLAGGNTGGLFF. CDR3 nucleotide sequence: TGCGCCAGCAGCCATCCGGGACTAGCGGGGGGGAACACCGGGGGGCTGTTTTTT.

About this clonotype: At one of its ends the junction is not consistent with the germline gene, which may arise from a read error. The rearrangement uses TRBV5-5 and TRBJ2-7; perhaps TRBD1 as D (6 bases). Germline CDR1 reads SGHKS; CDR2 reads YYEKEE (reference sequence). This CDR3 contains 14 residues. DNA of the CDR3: TGTGCCAGCAGCTTTAACTACAGGGCATACAAGCAGTATTTC. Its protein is CASSFNYRAYKQYF.